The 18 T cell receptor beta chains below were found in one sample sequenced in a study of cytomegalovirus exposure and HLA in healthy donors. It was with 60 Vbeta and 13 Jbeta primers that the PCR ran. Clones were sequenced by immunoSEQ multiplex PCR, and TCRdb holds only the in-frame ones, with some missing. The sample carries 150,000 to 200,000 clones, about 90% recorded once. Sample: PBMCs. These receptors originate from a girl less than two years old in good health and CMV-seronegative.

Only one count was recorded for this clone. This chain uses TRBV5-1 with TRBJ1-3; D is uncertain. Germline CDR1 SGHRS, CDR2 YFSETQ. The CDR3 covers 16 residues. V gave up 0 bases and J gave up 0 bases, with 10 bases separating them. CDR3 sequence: CASSLAPGSSGNTIYF. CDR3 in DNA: TGCGCCAGCAGCTTGGCCCCGGGTTCCTCTGGAAACACCATATATTTT.

This CDR3 is CASSLGRGTDTQYF. In DNA, the CDR3 is TGTGCCAGCAGTCTTGGGAGGGGCACAGATACGCAGTATTTT. The rearrangement joins TRBV4-2 to TRBJ2-3; 7 nucleotides match TRBD2. Germline-derived CDR1 and CDR2 are LGHNA and YNFKEQ. The length of the CDR3 is 14 residues. Unmatched junction bases numbered 4, after V lost 6 bases and J lost 1 base.

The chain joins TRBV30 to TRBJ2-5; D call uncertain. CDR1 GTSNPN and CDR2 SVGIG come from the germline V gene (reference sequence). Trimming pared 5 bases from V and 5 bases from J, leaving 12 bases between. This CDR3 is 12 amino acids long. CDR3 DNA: TGTGCCTGGGGCACCCGATGGGAGACCCAGTACTTC. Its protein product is CAWGTRWETQYF. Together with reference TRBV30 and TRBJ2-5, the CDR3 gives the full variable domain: SQTIHQWPATLVQPVGSPLSLECTVEGTSNPNLYWYRQAAGRGLQLLFYSVGIGQISSEVPQNLSASRPQDRQFILSSKKLLLSDSGFYLCAWGTRWETQYFGPGTRLLVL.

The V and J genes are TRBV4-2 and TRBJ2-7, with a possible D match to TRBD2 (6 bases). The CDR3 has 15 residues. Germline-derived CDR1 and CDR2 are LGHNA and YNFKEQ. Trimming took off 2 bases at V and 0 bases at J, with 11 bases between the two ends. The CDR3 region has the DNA TGTGCCAGCAGCCAAACTGGAGGGGACTCCTACGAGCAGTACTTC. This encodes CASSQTGGDSYEQYF.

CDR3 residues: CASSPPEGGGQETQYF. DNA for the CDR3: TGCGCCAGCAGCCCCCCGGAGGGGGGGGGACAAGAGACCCAGTACTTC. This chain connects TRBV5-1 to TRBJ2-5; tentatively, D is TRBD2 (7 bases). CDR1 SGHRS and CDR2 YFSETQ come from the germline V gene. The CDR3 has 16 amino acids. Trimming stripped 4 bases from V and 2 bases from J, with 18 bases between.

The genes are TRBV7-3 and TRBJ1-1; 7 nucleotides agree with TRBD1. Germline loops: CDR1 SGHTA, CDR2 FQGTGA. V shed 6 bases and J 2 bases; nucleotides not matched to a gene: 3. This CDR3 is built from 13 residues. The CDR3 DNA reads TGTGCCAGCAGTGGACAGGTAAACACTGAAGCTTTCTTT. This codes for CASSGQVNTEAFF.

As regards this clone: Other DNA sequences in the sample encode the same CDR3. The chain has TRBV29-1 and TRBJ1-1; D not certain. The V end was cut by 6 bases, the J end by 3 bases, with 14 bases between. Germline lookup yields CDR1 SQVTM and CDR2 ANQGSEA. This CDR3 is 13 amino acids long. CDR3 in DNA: TGCAGCGTCGAACAGATCGGAGACACTGAAGCTTTCTTT. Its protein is CSVEQIGDTEAFF.

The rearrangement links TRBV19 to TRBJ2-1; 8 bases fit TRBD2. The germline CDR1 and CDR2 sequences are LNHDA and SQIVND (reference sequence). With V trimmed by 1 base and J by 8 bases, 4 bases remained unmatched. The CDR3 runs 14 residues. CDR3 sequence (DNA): TGTGCCAGTAGTATAGGGACTAGCAGGGATGAGCAGTTCTTC. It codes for CASSIGTSRDEQFF.

The CDR3 is CARFDSSYNEQFF. The DNA for the CDR3 is TGTGCCAGATTTGACAGCTCCTACAATGAGCAGTTCTTC. V gene TRBV19 combines with J gene TRBJ2-1, with D maybe TRBD1 (5 bases). The CDR3 totals 13 residues. The V end lost 9 bases, the J end lost 0 bases, and 9 bases lay between the germline ends. Germline CDR1 reads LNHDA; CDR2 reads SQIVND (reference sequence).

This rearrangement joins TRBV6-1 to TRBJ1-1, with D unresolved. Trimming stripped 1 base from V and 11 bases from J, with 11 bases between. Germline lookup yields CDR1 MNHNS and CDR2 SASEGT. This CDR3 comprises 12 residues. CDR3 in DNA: TGTGCCAGCAGTGAAGACCCGGGGAGCGCTTTCTTT. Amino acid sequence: CASSEDPGSAFF.

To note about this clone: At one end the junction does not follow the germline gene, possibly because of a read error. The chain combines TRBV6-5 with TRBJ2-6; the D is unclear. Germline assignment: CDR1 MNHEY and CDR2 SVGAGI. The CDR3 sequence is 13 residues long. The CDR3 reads CASRYSGANVLTF. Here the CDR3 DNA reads TGTGCCAGCAGATACTCTGGGGCCAACGTCCTGACTTTC.

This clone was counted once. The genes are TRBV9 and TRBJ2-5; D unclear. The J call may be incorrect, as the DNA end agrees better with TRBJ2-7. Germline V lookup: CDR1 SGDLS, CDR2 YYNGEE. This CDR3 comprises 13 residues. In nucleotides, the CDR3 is TGTGCCAGCAGCGTAGGCCCTTCCTACGAGCAGTACTTC. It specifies CASSVGPSYEQYF.

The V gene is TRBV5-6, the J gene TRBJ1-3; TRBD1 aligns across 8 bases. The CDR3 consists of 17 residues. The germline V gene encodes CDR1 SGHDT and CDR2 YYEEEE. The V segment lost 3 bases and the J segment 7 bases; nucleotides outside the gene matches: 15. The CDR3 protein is CASSSGLGQGDLNTIYF. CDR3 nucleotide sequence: TGTGCCAGCAGCTCGGGCCTCGGACAGGGAGACCTGAACACCATATATTTT.

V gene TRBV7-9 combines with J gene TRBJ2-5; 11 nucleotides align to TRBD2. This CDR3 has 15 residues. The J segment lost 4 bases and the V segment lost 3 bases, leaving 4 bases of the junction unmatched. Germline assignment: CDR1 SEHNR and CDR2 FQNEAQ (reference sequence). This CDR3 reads CASSFGGLAGETQYF. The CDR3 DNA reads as TGTGCCAGCAGCTTTGGAGGACTAGCGGGAGAGACCCAGTACTTC. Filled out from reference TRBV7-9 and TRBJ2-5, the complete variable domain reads DTGVSQNPRHKITKRGQNVTFRCDPISEHNRLYWYRQTLGQGPEFLTYFQNEAQLEKSRLLSDRFSAERPKGSFSTLEIQRTEQGDSAMYLCASSFGGLAGETQYFGPGTRLLVL.

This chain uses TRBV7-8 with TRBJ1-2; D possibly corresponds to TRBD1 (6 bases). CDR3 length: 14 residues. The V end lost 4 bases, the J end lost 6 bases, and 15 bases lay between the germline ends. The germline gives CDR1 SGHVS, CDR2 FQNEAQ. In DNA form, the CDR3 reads TGTGCCAGCAGCTCAGGCCAGGGGATGGATGGCTACACCTTC. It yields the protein CASSSGQGMDGYTF.

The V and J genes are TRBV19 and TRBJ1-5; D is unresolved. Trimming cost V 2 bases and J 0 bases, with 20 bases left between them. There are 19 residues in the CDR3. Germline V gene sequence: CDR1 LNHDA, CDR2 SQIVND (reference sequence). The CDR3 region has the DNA TGTGCCAGTAGTATATCGATACGGGGATTCCGTCATAGCAATCAGCCCCAGCATTTT. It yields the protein CASSISIRGFRHSNQPQHF.

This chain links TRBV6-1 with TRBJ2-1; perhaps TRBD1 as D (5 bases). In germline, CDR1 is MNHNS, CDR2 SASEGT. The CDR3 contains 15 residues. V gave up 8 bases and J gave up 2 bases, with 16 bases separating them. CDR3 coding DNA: TGTGCCAGCTTCAAGTCAGGGCAGGCCTACAATGAGCAGTTCTTC. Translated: CASFKSGQAYNEQFF.

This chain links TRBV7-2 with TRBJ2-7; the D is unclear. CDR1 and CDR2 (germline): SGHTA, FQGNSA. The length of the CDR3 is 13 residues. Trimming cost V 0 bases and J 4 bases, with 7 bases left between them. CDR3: CASSLALEYEQYF. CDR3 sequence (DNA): TGTGCCAGCAGCTTAGCATTAGAGTACGAGCAGTACTTC.